This T cell receptor (beta chain) came from a study of T cell repertoires in cytomegalovirus infection. Across the whole study: Indications came from public TCR beta signatures; they pointed to CMV infection and to a matching HLA type.

Using its own MiXCR run on the reads, TCRdb lists one record per CDR3 protein. The sample lists about 76,000 distinct CDR3 sequences, about 4% occurring once. Study findings and constraints: In two of eight donors, the top clonotype was HLA-C-restricted CMV-specific.

The CDR3 has 11 residues. Germline V gene data show CDR1 as SNHLY and CDR2 as FYNNEI. With 1 base removed from V and 8 bases from J, the gap between germline ends came to 5 bases. This clonotype was counted many times. Its antigen is undetermined. Sequencing used PBMCs. This clonotype originated in a human donor in good health (CMV status not recorded). Some clones in this sample may be carry-over from other donors' samples. V is TRBV2 and J is TRBJ1-1; D is ambiguous. CDR3 DNA: TGTGCCAGCAGTGAAGGCGGAGAAGCTTTCTTT. As protein: CASSEGGEAFF. Full variable domain (missing parts from reference TRBV2 and TRBJ1-1): EPEVTQTPSHQVTQMGQEVILRCVPISNHLYFYWYRQILGQKVEFLVSFYNNEISEKSEIFDDQFSVERPDGSNFTLKIRSTKLEDSAMYFCASSEGGEAFFGQGTRLTVV.